These T cell receptor beta chains were read from a single sample in a study of cytomegalovirus exposure and HLA in healthy donors. Clones were read by immunoSEQ multiplex PCR, and TCRdb kept only the in-frame ones, dropping some. Of a few hundred thousand clones listed, over 75% are singletons. Sequencing was performed on PBMCs. All receptors derive from a girl between 2 and 10 years old in good health and CMV-seronegative. Both conserved end residues are part of each CDR3. Some rows have no size entry. The others give once, few or many, or a class for an expanded clone.

TRBV2	NA	TRBJ2-1	CASRAGGGHEQFF
TRBV25-1	NA	TRBJ1-3	CASSDPGAEGNTIYF
TRBV16	few	TRBJ1-2	CASSQVRYGYTF
TRBV7-9	NA	TRBJ2-1	CATEESSYNEQFF
TRBV11-3	NA	TRBJ2-7	CASSLRTGDSYEQYF
TRBV25-1	NA	TRBJ2-5	CASSPGKNQETQYF
TRBV4-1	NA	TRBJ1-1	CASSQGLGRAEAFF
TRBV7-8	once	TRBJ2-7	CASSHAWRGNYEQYF
TRBV2	few	TRBJ2-3	CASSLRGTDTQYF
TRBV2	NA	TRBJ1-2	CASNQGDRAYGYTF
TRBV5-1	few	TRBJ1-3	CASSLGGYRAAGNTIYF
TRBV25-1	NA	TRBJ2-1	CASSEAGTSGRNEQFF
TRBV27	NA	TRBJ1-1	CASSLSGTVNTEAFF
TRBV12-5	NA	TRBJ2-1	CASGPRTVYNEQFF
TRBV11-2	NA	TRBJ2-3	CASSFGGGRDTQYF
TRBV4-1	few	TRBJ1-5	CASSQGSGINQPQHF
TRBV7-6	NA	TRBJ1-4	CASSLSGQYNEKLFF
TRBV18	NA	TRBJ1-2	CASSPPRGQIRQVGAGYTF
TRBV6-6	NA	TRBJ1-1	CASSYRGGGEAFF
TRBV7-3	NA	TRBJ2-1	CASSSMGRGASVEQFF
TRBV5-1	NA	TRBJ2-3	CASSFSESTDTQYF
TRBV27	NA	TRBJ1-2	CASSPGTPLGYTF
TRBV5-4	once	TRBJ2-1	CASSSVQGFNEQFF